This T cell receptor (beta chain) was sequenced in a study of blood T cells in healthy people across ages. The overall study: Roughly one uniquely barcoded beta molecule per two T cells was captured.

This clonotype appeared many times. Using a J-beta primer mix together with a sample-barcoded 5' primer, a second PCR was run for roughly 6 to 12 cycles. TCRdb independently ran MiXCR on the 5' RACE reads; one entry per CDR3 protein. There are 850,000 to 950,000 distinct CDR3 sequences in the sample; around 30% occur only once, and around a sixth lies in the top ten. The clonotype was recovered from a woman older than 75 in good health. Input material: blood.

CDR3 nucleotides: TGTGCCAGCAGTTTTCCGTGGCTAGCGGGGGGTAACTCCGACACAGATACGCAGTATTTT. Translation gives CASSFPWLAGGNSDTDTQYF. This chain uses TRBV2 with TRBJ2-3, with 11 bases that match TRBD2. The CDR3 runs to 20 residues. The V and J ends lost 5 bases and 2 bases, in that order; junction bases with no gene match: 18. Per germline, CDR1 SNHLY and CDR2 FYNNEI.